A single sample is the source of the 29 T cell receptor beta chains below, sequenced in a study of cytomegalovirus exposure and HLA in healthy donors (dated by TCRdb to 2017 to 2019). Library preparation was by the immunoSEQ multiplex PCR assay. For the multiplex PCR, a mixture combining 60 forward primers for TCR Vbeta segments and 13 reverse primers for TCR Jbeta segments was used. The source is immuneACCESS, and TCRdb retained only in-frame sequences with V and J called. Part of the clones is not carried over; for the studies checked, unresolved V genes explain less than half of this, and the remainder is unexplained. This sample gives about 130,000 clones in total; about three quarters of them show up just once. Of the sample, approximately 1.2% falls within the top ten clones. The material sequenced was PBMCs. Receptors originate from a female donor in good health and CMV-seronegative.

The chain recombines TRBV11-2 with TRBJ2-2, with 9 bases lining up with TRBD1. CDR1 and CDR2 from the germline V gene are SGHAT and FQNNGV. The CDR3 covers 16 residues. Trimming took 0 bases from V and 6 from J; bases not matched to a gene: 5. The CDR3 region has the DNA TGTGCCAGCAGCTTAGATCGAGGACAGGGGTCCGGGGAGCTGTTTTTT. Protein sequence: CASSLDRGQGSGELFF.

The CDR3 spells CASSLGGDQPQHF. CDR3 bases: TGTGCCAGCAGCTTGGGGGGGGACCAGCCCCAGCATTTT. This chain connects TRBV7-6 to TRBJ1-5; TRBD1 might be the D (5 bases). The CDR3 length is 13 residues. V was trimmed by 3 bases and J by 7 bases, leaving 10 bases between them. Germline lookup yields CDR1 SGHVS and CDR2 FNYEAQ.

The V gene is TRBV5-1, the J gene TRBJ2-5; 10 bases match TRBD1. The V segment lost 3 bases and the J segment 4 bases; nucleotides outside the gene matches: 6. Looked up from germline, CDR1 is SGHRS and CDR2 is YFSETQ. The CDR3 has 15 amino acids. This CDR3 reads CASSSGQGQRETQYF. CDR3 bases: TGCGCCAGCAGCTCGGGACAGGGGCAGCGAGAGACCCAGTACTTC.

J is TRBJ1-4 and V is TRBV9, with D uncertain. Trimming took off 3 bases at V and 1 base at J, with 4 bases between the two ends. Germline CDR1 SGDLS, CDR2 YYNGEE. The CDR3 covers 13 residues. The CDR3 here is CASSDRTNEKLFF. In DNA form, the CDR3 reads TGTGCCAGCAGCGATAGAACTAATGAAAAACTGTTTTTT.

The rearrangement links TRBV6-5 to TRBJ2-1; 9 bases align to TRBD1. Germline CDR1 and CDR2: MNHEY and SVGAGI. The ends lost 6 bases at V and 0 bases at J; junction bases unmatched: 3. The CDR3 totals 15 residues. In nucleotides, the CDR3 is TGTGCCAGCAGCCTGGACAGGGGCTCCTACAATGAGCAGTTCTTC. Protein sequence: CASSLDRGSYNEQFF.

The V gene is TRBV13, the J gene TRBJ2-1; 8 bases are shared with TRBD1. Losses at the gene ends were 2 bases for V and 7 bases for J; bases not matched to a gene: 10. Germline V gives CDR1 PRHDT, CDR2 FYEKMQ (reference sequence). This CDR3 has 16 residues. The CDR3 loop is CASSLRGQGRKNEQFF. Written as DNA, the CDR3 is TGTGCCAGCAGCTTAAGAGGACAGGGACGTAAAAATGAGCAGTTCTTC.

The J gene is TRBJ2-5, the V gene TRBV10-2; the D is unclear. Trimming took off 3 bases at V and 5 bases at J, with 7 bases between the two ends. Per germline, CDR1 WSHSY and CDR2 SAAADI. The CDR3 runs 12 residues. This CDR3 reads CASSETGETQYF. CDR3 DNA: TGCGCCAGCAGTGAAACCGGGGAGACCCAGTACTTC.

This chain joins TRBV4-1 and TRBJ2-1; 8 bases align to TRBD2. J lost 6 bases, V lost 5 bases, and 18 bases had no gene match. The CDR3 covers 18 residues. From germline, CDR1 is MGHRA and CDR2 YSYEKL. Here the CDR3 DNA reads TGCGCCAGCAGCTCGTACAAGGGGCGGAGCGGGAGTGCCAATGAGCAGTTCTTC. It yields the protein CASSSYKGRSGSANEQFF.

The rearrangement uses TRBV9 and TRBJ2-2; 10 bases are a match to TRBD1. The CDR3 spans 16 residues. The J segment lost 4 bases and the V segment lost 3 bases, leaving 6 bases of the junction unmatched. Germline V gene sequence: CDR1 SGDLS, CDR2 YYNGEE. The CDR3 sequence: CASSGNRDRGTGELFF. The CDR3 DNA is TGTGCCAGCAGCGGCAACCGGGACAGGGGCACCGGGGAGCTGTTTTTT.

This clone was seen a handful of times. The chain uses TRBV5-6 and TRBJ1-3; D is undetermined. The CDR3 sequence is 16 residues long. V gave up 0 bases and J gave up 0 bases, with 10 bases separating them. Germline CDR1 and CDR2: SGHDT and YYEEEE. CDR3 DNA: TGTGCCAGCAGCTTGGTAACCCTGAGCTCTGGAAACACCATATATTTT. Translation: CASSLVTLSSGNTIYF.

CDR3 nucleotides: TGCGCCAGCAGCCTACAGGGTAGGAACACTGAAGCTTTCTTT. It yields the protein CASSLQGRNTEAFF. J is TRBJ1-1 and V is TRBV5-1; D is possibly TRBD1 (6 bases). CDR3 length: 14 amino acids. Germline lookup yields CDR1 SGHRS and CDR2 YFSETQ. V lost 4 bases and J 1 base, leaving 11 bases between the germline ends.

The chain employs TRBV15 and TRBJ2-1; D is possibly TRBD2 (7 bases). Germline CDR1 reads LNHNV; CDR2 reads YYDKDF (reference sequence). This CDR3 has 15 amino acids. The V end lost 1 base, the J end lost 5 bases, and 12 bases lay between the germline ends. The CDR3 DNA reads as TGTGCCACCAGCAGAGGGGGGGGGCCGGACAATGAGCAGTTCTTC. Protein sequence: CATSRGGGPDNEQFF.

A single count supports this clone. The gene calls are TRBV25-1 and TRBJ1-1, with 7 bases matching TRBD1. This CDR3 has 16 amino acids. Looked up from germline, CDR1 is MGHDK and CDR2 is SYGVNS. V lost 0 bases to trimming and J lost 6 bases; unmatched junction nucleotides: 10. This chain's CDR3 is CASSEYSRTGVSEAFF. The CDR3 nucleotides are TGTGCCAGCAGTGAATATAGTCGAACAGGGGTTTCTGAAGCTTTCTTT.

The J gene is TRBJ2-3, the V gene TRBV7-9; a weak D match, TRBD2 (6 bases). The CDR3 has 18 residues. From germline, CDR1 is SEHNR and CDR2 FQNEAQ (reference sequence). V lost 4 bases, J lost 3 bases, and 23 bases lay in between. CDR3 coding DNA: TGTGCCAGCAGCTCGCCCCGGGACTCAAACTTGAAGACAGATACGCAGTATTTT. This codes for CASSSPRDSNLKTDTQYF.

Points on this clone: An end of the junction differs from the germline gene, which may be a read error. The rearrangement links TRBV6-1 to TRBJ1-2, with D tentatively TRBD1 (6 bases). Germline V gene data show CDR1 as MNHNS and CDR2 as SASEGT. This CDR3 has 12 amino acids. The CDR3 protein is CTSRTGSGGYTF. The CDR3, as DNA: TGTACCAGCAGAACAGGGTCGGGGGGCTACACCTTC.

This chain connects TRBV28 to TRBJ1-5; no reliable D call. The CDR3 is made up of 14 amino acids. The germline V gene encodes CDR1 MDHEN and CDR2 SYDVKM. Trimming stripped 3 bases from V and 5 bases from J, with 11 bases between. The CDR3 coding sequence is TGTGCCAGCAGTTTCGGGGTGGATTATCAGCCCCAGCATTTT. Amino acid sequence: CASSFGVDYQPQHF. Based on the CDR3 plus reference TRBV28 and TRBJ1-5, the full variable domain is DVKVTQSSRYLVKRTGEKVFLECVQDMDHENMFWYRQDPGLGLRLIYFSYDVKMKEKGDIPEGYSVSREKKERFSLILESASTNQTSMYLCASSFGVDYQPQHFGDGTRLSIL.

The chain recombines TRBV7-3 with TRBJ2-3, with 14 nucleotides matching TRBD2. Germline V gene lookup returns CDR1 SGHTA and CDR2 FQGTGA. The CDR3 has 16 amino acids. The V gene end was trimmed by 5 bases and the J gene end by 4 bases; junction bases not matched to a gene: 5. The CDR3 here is CASSQGTSGSADTQYF. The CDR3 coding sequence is TGTGCCAGCAGCCAAGGGACTAGCGGGAGTGCAGATACGCAGTATTTT.

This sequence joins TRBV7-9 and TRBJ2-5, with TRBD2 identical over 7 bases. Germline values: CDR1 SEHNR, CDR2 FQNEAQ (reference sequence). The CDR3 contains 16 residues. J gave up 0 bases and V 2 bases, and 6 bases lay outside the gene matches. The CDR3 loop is CASSLTGGGNQETQYF. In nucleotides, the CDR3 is TGTGCCAGCAGCTTAACCGGCGGGGGAAACCAAGAGACCCAGTACTTC.

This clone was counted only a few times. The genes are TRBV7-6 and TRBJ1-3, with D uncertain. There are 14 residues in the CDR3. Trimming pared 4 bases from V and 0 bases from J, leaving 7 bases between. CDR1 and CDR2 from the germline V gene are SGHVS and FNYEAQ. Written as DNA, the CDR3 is TGTGCCAGCAGCTCCCGGGACTCTGGAAACACCATATATTTT. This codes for CASSSRDSGNTIYF.

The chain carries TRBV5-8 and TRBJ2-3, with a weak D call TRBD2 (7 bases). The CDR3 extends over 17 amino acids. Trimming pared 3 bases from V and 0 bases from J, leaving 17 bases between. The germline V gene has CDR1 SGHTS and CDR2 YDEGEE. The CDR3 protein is CASSSEPGGLSTDTQYF. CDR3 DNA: TGTGCCAGCAGCTCGGAACCGGGGGGCCTGAGCACAGATACGCAGTATTTT.

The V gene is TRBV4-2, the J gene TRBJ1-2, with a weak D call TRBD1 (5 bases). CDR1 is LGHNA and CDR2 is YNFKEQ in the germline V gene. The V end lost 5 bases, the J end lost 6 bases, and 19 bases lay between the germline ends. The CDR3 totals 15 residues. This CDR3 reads CASSDPTASIHGYTF. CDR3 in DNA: TGTGCCAGCAGCGATCCGACAGCCAGTATCCATGGCTACACCTTC.

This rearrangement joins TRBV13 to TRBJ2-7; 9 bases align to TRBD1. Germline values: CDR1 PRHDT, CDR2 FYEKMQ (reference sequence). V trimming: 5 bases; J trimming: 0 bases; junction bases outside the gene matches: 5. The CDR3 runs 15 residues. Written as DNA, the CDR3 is TGTGCCAGCAGCCAGGACAGGGGCAACTCCTACGAGCAGTACTTC. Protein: CASSQDRGNSYEQYF.

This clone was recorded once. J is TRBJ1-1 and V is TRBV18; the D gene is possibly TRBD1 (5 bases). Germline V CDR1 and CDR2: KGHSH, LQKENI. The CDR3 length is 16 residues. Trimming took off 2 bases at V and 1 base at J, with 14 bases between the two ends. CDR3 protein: CASSPFSPTANTEAFF. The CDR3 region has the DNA TGTGCCAGCTCACCATTCTCCCCGACAGCGAACACTGAAGCTTTCTTT. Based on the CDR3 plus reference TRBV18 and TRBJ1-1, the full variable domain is NAGVMQNPRHLVRRRGQEARLRCSPMKGHSHVYWYRQLPEEGLKFMVYLQKENIIDESGMPKERFSAEFPKEGPSILRIQQVVRGDSAAYFCASSPFSPTANTEAFFGQGTRLTVV.

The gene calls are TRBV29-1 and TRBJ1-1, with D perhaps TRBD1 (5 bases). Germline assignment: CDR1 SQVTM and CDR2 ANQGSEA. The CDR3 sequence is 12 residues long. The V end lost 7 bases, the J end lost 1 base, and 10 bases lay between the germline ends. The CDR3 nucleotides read TGCAGCGCCAAACAGGCGAACACTGAAGCTTTCTTT. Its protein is CSAKQANTEAFF. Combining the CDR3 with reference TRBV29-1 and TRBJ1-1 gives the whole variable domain SAVISQKPSRDICQRGTSLTIQCQVDSQVTMMFWYRQQPGQSLTLIATANQGSEATYESGFVIDKFPISRPNLTFSTLTVSNMSPEDSSIYLCSAKQANTEAFFGQGTRLTVV.

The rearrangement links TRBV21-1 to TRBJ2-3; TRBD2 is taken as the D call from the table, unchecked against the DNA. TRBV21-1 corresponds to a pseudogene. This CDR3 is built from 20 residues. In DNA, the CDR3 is TGTGCCAGCAGCCGGTCCTATGACACCAAGATAGCGGGAGGAACAGATACGCAGTATTTT. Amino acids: CASSRSYDTKIAGGTDTQYF.

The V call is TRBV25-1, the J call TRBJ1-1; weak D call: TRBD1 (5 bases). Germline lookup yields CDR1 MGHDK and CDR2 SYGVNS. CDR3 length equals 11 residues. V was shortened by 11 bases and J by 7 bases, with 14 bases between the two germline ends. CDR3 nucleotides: TGTGCCGCGCGGGGCTCTATTGAAGCTTTCTTT. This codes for CAARGSIEAFF.

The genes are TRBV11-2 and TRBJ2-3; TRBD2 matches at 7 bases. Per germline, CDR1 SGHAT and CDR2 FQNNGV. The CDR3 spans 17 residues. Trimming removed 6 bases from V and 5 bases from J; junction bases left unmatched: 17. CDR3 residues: CASRPGNRAGVRDTQYF. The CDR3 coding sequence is TGTGCCAGCAGACCGGGTAATCGGGCGGGGGTTAGAGATACGCAGTATTTT.

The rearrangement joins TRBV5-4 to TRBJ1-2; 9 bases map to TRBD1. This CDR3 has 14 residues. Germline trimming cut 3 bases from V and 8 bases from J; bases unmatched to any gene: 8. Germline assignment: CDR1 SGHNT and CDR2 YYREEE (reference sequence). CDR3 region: CASSSRDREGGYTF. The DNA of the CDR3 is TGTGCCAGCAGCTCCCGGGACAGGGAAGGCGGCTACACCTTC.

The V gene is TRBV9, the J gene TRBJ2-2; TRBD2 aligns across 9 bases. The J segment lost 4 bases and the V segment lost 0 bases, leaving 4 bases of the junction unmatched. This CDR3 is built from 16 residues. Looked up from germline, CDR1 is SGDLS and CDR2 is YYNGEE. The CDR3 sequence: CASSVEPTSGTGELFF. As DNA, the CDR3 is TGTGCCAGCAGCGTAGAGCCGACTAGCGGCACCGGGGAGCTGTTTTTT.